There are a few counts of the clone carrying this T cell receptor (beta chain). What it binds is unknown. The same CDR3 is also encoded by other DNA sequences in this sample. This record belongs to a study of beta chain features in type 1 diabetes. Study results and caveats: A moderate, significant TCRB CDR3 shortening appeared in type 1 diabetes across four CD4+ subsets. TCRB rearrangement may or may not be influenced by HLA type; here this remained unresolved.

The investigators reverse transcribed all of the isolated RNA, so they sequenced expressed TCRB transcripts. Measured with immunoSEQ multiplex PCR; TCRdb has only the in-frame clones, and not every one. The table shows roughly 160,000 clones, with 7.5% to 8.5% occurring only once. The germline V gene has CDR1 MDHEN and CDR2 SYDVKM. V lost 1 base and J 2 bases, leaving 8 bases between the germline ends. The CDR3 has 14 residues. This receptor was obtained from a man younger than 35 with type 1 diabetes. The V gene is TRBV28, the J gene TRBJ1-1, with D possibly TRBD1 on 5 matching bases. The sequencing sample was made of central memory CD4+ T cells from blood. CDR3 sequence: CASSLYGGNTEAFF. The CDR3 nucleotides are TGTGCCAGCAGTTTATACGGGGGAAACACTGAAGCTTTCTTT.